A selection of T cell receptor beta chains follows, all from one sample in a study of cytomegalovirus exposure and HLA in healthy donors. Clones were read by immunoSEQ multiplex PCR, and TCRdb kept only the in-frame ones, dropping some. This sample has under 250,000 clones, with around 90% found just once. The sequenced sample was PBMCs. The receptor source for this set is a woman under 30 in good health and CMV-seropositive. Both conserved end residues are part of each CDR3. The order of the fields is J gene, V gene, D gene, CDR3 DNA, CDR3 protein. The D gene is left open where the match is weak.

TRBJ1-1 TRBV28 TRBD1 TGTGCCAGCAGTTTATCGGACAGGGGGCACAAAACGTTCTTT CASSLSDRGHKTFF
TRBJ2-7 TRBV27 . TGTGCCAGCACTCACGGGGGAAGCTCCTACGAGCAGTACTTC CASTHGGSSYEQYF
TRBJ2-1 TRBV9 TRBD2 TGTGCCAGCAGCCTTAGCGGGAGGGCCTACAATGAGCAGTTCTTC CASSLSGRAYNEQFF
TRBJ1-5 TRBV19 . TGTGCCACCCCCGGGGGGGAGGATAGCAATCAGCCCCAGCATTTT CATPGGEDSNQPQHF
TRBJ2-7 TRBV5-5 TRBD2 TGTGCCAGCAGCTTGGTGGGCCTGACTAGCGGGAGTTGGGAGCAGTACTTC CASSLVGLTSGSWEQYF
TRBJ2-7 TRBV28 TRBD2 TGTGCCAGCAGTTTACGAGCGGGAGGCGGGCCGTCCTACGAGCAGTACTTC CASSLRAGGGPSYEQYF
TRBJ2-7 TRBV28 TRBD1 TGTGCCAGCAGTTTTGGACAGGGCCCCTACGAGCAGTACTTC CASSFGQGPYEQYF
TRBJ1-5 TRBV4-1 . TGCGCCAGCAGCCAAGAGTCCAGGGTGAATCAGCCCCAGCATTTT CASSQESRVNQPQHF
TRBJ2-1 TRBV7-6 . TGTGCCAGCAGCTTTTGGGGAGGAACAGGAAATGAGCAGTTCTTC CASSFWGGTGNEQFF
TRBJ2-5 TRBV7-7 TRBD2 TGTGCCAGCAGCCTAAAGCGGGGCCAAGAGACCCAGTACTTC CASSLKRGQETQYF
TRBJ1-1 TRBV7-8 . TGTGCCAGCAGCTTAATGGGCTCCTTCTTAGGTACTGAAGCTTTCTTT CASSLMGSFLGTEAFF